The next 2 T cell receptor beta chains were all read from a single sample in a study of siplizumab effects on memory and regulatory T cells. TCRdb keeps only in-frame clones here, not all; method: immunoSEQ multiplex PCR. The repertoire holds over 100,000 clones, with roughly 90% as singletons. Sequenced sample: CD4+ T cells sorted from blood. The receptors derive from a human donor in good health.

The CDR3 nucleotides are TGTGCCAGCAGCCCCCAGAGTAGCGGGGGGGCAGATACGCAGTATTTT. Translating gives CASSPQSSGGADTQYF. The genes are TRBV14 and TRBJ2-3; 11 bases are a match to TRBD2. V shed 4 bases, J shed 4 bases, and the junction held 7 bases outside the gene matches. Germline V gives CDR1 SGHDN, CDR2 FVKESK. The CDR3 spans 16 residues.

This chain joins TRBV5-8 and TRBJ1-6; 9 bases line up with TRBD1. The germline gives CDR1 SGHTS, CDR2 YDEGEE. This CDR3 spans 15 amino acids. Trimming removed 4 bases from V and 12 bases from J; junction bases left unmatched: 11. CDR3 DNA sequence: TGTGCCAGCAGCGGACTTACGGGACAGGGCGAACCCCTCCACTTT. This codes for CASSGLTGQGEPLHF.